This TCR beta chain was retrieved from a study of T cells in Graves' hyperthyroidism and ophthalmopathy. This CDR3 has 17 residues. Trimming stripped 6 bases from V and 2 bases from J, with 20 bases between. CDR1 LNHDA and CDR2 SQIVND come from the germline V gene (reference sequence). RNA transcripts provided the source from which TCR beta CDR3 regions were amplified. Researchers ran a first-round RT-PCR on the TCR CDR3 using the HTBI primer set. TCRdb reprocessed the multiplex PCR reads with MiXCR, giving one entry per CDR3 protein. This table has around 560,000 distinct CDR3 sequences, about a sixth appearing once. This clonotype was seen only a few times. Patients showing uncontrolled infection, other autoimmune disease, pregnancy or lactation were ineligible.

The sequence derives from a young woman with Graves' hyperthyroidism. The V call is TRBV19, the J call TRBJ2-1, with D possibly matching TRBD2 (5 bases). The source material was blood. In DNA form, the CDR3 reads TGTGCCAGTAGCATGAGAGGGTCCGGACCCACCTACAATGAGCAGTTCTTC. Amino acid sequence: CASSMRGSGPTYNEQFF.